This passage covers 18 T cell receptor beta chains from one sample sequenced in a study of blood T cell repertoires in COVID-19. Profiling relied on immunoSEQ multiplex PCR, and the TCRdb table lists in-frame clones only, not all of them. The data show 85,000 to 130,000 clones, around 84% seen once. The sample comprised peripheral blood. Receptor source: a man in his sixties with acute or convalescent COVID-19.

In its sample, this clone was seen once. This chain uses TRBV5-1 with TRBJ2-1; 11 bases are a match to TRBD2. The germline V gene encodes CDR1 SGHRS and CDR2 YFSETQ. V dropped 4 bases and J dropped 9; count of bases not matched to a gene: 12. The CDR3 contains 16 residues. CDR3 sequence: CASSADTSGRRAEQFF. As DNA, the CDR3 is TGCGCCAGCAGCGCAGACACTAGCGGGAGAAGGGCTGAGCAGTTCTTC.

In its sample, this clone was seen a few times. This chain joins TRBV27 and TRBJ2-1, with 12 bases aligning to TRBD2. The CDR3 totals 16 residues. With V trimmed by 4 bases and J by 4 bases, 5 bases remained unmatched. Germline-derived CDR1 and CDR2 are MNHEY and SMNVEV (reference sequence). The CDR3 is CASSSGTSGPYNEQFF. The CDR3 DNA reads TGTGCCAGCAGTTCCGGGACTAGCGGGCCTTACAATGAGCAGTTCTTC.

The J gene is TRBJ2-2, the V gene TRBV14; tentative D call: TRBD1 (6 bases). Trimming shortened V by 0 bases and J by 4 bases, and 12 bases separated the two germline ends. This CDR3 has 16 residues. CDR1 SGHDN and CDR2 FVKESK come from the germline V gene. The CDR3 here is CASSQDLPGVTGELFF. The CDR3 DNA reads TGTGCCAGCAGCCAAGATCTCCCAGGGGTCACCGGGGAGCTGTTTTTT. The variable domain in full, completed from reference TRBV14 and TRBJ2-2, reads EAGVTQFPSHSVIEKGQTVTLRCDPISGHDNLYWYRRVMGKEIKFLLHFVKESKQDESGMPNNRFLAERTGGTYSTLKVQPAELEDSGVYFCASSQDLPGVTGELFFGEGSRLTVL.

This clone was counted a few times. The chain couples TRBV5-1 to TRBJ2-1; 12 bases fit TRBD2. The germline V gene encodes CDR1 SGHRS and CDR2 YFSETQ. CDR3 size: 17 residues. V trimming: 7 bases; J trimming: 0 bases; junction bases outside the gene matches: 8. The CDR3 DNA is TGCGCCAGCTTTCGGACTAGCGGGATTGCCTCCTACAATGAGCAGTTCTTC. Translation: CASFRTSGIASYNEQFF.

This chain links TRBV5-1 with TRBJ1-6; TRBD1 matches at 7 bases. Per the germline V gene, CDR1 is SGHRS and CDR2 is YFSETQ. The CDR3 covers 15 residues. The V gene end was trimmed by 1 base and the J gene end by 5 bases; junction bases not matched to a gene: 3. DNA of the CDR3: TGCGCCAGCAGCTTGCGACAGGGCCATAATTCACCCCTCCACTTT. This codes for CASSLRQGHNSPLHF.

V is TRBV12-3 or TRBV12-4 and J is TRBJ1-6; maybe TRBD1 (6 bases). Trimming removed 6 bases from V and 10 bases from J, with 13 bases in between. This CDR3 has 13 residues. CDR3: CASRNTGSSPLHF. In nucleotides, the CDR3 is TGTGCCAGCAGGAACACAGGGTCCTCACCCCTCCACTTT.

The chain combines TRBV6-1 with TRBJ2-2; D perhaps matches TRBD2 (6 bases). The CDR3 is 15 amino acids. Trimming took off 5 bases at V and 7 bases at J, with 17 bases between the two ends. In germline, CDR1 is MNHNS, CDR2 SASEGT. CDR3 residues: CASSFPSEVGGELFF. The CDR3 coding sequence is TGTGCCAGCAGTTTCCCTAGCGAGGTGGGCGGGGAGCTGTTTTTT.

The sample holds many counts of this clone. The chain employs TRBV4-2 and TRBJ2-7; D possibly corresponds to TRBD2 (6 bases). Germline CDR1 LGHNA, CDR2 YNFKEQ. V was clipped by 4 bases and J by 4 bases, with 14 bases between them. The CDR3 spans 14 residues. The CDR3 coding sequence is TGTGCCAGCAGCCTGGCGCGGGATAGGTACGAGCAGTACTTC. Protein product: CASSLARDRYEQYF.

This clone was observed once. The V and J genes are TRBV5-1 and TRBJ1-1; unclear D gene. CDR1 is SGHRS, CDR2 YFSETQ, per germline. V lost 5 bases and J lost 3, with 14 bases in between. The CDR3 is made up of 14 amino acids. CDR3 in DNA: TGCGCCAGCAGGCAATACAACCGGGACACTGAAGCTTTCTTT. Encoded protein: CASRQYNRDTEAFF.

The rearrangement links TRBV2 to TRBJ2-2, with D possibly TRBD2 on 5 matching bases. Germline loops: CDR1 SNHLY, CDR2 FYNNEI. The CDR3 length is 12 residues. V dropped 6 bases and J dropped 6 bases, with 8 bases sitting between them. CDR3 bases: TGTGCCAGCAGGGGGAGATCCGGGGAGCTGTTTTTT. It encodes CASRGRSGELFF.

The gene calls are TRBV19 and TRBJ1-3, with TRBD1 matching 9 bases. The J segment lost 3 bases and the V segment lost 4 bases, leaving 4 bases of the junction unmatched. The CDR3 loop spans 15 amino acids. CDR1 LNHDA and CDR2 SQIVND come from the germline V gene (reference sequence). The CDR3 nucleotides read TGTGCCAGTAGTAGCTCGGACAGGGGTGGAAACACCATATATTTT. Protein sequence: CASSSSDRGGNTIYF.

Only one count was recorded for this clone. CDR3 amino acids: CASREQGLVTNEKLFF. In DNA form, the CDR3 reads TGCGCCAGCAGGGAACAGGGTCTCGTGACTAATGAAAAACTGTTTTTT. This chain connects TRBV5-1 to TRBJ1-4; the D gene is possibly TRBD1 (6 bases). The CDR3 covers 16 residues. Germline V gene data show CDR1 as SGHRS and CDR2 as YFSETQ. Trimming took off 5 bases at V and 2 bases at J, with 16 bases between the two ends.

CDR3 protein: CASSPWTSGRNEQFF. CDR3 nucleotide sequence: TGTGCCAGCAGCCCCTGGACTAGCGGGAGGAATGAGCAGTTCTTC. The genes are TRBV5-6 and TRBJ2-1; 14 nucleotides align to TRBD2. In germline, CDR1 is SGHDT, CDR2 YYEEEE. V lost 4 bases and J lost 7; bases outside the gene matches: 4. The CDR3 has 15 amino acids.

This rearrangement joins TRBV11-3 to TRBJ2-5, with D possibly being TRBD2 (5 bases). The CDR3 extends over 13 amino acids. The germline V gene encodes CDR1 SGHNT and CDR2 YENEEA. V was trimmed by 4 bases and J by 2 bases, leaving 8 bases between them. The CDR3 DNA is TGTGCCAGCAGCTCGTCGGGACAAGAGACCCAGTACTTC. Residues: CASSSSGQETQYF.

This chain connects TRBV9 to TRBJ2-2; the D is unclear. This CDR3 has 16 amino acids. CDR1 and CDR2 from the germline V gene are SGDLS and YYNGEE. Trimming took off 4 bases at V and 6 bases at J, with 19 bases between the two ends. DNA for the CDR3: TGTGCCAGCAGCATACGAATAGCCTCTCTGGCCGGGGAGCTGTTTTTT. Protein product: CASSIRIASLAGELFF.

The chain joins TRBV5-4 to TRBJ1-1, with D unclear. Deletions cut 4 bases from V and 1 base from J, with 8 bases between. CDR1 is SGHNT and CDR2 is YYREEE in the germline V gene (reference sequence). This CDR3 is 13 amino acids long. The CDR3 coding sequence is TGTGCCAGCAGCCCGCCGGGGAACACTGAAGCTTTCTTT. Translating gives CASSPPGNTEAFF.

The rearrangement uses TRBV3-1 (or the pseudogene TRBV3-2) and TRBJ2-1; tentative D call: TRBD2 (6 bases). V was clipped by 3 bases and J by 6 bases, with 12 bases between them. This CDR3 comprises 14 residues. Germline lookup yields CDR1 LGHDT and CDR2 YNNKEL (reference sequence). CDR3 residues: CASSHSGRSNEQFF. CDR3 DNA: TGTGCCAGCAGCCATTCCGGGAGAAGCAATGAGCAGTTCTTC.

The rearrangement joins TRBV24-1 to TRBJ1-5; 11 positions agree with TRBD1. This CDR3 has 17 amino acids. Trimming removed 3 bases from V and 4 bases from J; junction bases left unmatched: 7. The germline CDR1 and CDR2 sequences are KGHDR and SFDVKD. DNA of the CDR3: TGTGCCACCAGTGATAACCGGGACAGGGGGAGGAATCAGCCCCAGCATTTT. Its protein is CATSDNRDRGRNQPQHF.